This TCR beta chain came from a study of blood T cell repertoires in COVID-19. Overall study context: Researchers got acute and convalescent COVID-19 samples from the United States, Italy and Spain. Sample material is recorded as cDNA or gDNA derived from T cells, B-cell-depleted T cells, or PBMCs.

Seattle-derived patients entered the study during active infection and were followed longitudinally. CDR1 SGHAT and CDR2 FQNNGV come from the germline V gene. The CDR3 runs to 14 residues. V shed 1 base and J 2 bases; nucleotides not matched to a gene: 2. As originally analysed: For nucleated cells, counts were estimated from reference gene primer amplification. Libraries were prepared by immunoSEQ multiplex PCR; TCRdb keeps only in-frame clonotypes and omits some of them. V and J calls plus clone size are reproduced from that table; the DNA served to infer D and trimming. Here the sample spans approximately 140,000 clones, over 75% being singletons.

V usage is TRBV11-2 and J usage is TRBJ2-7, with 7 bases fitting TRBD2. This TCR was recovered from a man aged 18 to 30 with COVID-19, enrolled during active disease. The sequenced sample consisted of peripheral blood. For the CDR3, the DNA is TGTGCCAGCAGCTTAGGTGGGGGGGCCTACGAGCAGTACTTC. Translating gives CASSLGGGAYEQYF.